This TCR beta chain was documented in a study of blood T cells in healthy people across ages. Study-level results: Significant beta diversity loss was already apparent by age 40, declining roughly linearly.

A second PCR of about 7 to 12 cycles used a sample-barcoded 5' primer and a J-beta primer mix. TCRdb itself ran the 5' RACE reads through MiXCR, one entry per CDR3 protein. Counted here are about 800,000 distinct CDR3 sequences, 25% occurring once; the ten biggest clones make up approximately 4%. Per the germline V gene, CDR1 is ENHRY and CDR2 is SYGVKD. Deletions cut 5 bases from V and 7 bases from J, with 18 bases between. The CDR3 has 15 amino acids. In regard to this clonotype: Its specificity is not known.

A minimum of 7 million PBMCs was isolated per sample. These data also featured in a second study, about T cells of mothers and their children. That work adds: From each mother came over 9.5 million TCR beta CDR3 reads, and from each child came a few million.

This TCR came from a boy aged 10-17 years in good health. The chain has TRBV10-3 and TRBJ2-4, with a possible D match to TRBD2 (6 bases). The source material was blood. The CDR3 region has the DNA TGTGCCATCAGTCCAACGGGGGATATTAAGAACATTCAGTACTTC. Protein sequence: CAISPTGDIKNIQYF.